This T cell receptor (beta chain) was captured in a study of OX40 agonist ivuxolimab in advanced cancers. Background on the study: The mean age was roughly 60 years, ranging from about 20 to 90, with around four fifths of participants male.

The method was immunoSEQ multiplex PCR; TCRdb's version includes in-frame clones alone and lacks a portion of them. The top ten clones hold 2.5% to 3% of a sample with some 70,000 clones, more than 80% of them seen once. This clone was seen a single time. Its cognate antigen is unknown. The junction does not match germline at one end; this may be a read error. Germline lookup yields CDR1 SSHAT and CDR2 FNYEAQ (reference sequence). This CDR3 has 13 amino acids. General study results and limits: The expanded peripheral T cells' antigen specificity was not determined. Certain nonresponders additionally had low normalized T-cell clonal expansion.

The clonotype was recovered from an adult with an advanced solid tumor such as melanoma, head and neck, liver or kidney cancer. Source: CD4+ or CD8+ T cells sorted from blood, taken in a trial of the OX40 agonist ivuxolimab. The chain employs TRBV7-7 and TRBJ2-5; the D is unclear. CDR3: CASSLTSTETQYF. In DNA, the CDR3 is TGTGCTAGCAGCTTAACCTCGACAGAGACCCAGTACTTC. Supplemented by reference TRBV7-7 and TRBJ2-5, the full variable domain reads GAGVSQSPRYKVTKRGQDVTLRCDPISSHATLYWYQQALGQGPEFLTYFNYEAQPDKSGLPSDRFSAERPEGSISTLTIQRTEQRDSAMYRCASSLTSTETQYFGPGTRLLVL.